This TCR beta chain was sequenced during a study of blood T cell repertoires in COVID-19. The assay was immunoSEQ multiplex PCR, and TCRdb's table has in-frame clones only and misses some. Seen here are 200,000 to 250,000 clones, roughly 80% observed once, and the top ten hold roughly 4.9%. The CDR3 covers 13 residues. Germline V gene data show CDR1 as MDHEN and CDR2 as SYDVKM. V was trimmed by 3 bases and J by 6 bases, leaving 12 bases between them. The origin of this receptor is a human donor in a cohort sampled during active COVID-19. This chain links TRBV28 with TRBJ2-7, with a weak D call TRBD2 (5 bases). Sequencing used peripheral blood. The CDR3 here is CASSFLDSGEQYF. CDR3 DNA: TGTGCCAGCAGTTTCCTGGACTCCGGCGAGCAGTACTTC.